These T cell receptor beta chains were read from a single sample in a study of control samples from healthy donors and cancer patients. Here immunoSEQ multiplex PCR was the method, and the copy in TCRdb shows in-frame clones only, minus some. Here the sample spans 65,000 to 90,000 clones, over 75% being singletons. Sequenced material: blood. These receptor sequences come from a middle-aged man in good health. Both conserved end residues are part of each CDR3. The D gene is left open where the match is weak.

j_call d_call v_call cdr3_length cdr3_aa cdr3_nt
TRBJ2-1 TRBD1 TRBV5-6 16 CASVNGDSGSYNEQFF TGTGCCAGCGTCAATGGGGACAGTGGCTCCTACAATGAGCAGTTCTTC
TRBJ1-3 . TRBV7-9 14 CASSFEEGGNTIYF TGTGCCAGCAGCTTTGAAGAGGGGGGAAACACCATATATTTT
TRBJ2-3 TRBD2 TRBV5-4 18 CASSKLLLASQITDTQYF TGTGCCAGCAGTAAATTATTACTAGCGAGTCAGATAACAGATACGCAGTATTTT
TRBJ1-2 . TRBV6-1 13 CASSEHHGAGYTF TGTGCCAGCAGTGAACACCACGGGGCGGGCTACACCTTC
TRBJ1-4 . TRBV28 15 CASSLAGATNEKLFF TGTGCCAGCAGTTTGGCTGGGGCAACTAATGAAAAACTGTTTTTT
TRBJ1-1 . TRBV7-9 13 CASSLVLNTEAFF TGTGCCAGCAGCTTAGTACTGAACACTGAAGCTTTCTTT
TRBJ1-6 . TRBV4-1 18 CASSQDPKILTGGSPLHF TGCGCCAGCAGCCAAGATCCCAAGATATTGACAGGAGGTTCACCCCTCCACTTT
TRBJ1-6 . TRBV19 15 CASSNSRARDAPLHF TGTGCCAGTAGTAACAGCCGCGCCAGGGACGCACCCCTCCACTTT
TRBJ1-4 . TRBV7-2 15 CASSVNTGPNEKLFF TGTGCCAGCAGCGTTAACACAGGGCCTAATGAAAAACTGTTTTTT
TRBJ1-4 . TRBV5-1 16 CASSPDPTGENEKLFF TGCGCCAGCAGCCCAGACCCGACAGGAGAGAATGAAAAACTGTTTTTT
TRBJ2-1 . TRBV24-1 15 CATSGTRGFGNEQFF TGTGCCACCAGCGGGACCAGGGGCTTCGGCAATGAGCAGTTCTTC
TRBJ1-1 . TRBV28 13 CASSFSPNTEAFF TGTGCCAGCAGTTTCAGTCCGAACACTGAAGCTTTCTTT
TRBJ2-3 . TRBV29-1 15 CSVEDWATSTDTQYF TGCAGCGTTGAAGATTGGGCAACTAGCACAGATACGCAGTATTTT
TRBJ2-1 TRBD2 TRBV11-2 16 CASSPRLAGGGNEQFF TGTGCCAGCAGCCCCAGACTAGCGGGAGGGGGCAATGAGCAGTTCTTC
TRBJ2-1 TRBD2 TRBV5-6 15 CASSLGGGGHNEQFF TGTGCCAGCAGCTTGGGGGGCGGGGGGCACAATGAGCAGTTCTTC